Below are 12 T cell receptor beta chains sequenced from a single sample in a study of shared clonotypes between healthy human individuals. Terminally differentiated effector memory CD45RA+ cells were excluded from the naive CD8 cells, which were CD45RO-negative and positively selected for CCR7. Clones were sequenced by immunoSEQ multiplex PCR, and TCRdb holds only the in-frame ones, with some missing. The profile shows about 2.1 million clones, about 92% of them singletons. What was sequenced was naive CD8+ T cells from PBMCs. These TCRs come from a man between 18 and 35 years old in good health. Some clones in this sample may be carry-over from other donors' samples.

The chain recombines TRBV4-2 with TRBJ2-7; 7 positions match TRBD2. J was trimmed by 2 bases and V by 1 base; bases with no gene match: 5. The CDR3 totals 15 residues. CDR1 LGHNA and CDR2 YNFKEQ come from the germline V gene. The CDR3 sequence is CASSQGLAAPYEQYF. CDR3 bases: TGTGCCAGCAGCCAAGGGCTAGCGGCCCCCTACGAGCAGTACTTC.

This clone showed up just a few times. This specimen includes other DNA sequences encoding the same CDR3. The V and J genes are TRBV7-9 and TRBJ1-2, with TRBD1 identical over 11 bases. This CDR3 comprises 15 residues. With V trimmed by 3 bases and J by 3 bases, 3 bases remained unmatched. CDR1 SEHNR and CDR2 FQNEAQ come from the germline V gene (reference sequence). This CDR3 is CASSFGTGGHYGYTF. The CDR3 region has the DNA TGTGCCAGCAGCTTCGGGACAGGGGGTCACTATGGCTACACCTTC.

Concerning this clone: The same CDR3 is also encoded by other DNA sequences in this sample. The V call is TRBV27, the J call TRBJ1-5, with a weak D call TRBD1 (5 bases). There are 15 residues in the CDR3. Per germline, CDR1 MNHEY and CDR2 SMNVEV (reference sequence). The V gene lost 0 bases and the J gene lost 2 bases, with 8 bases spanning the gap. The CDR3 region has the DNA TGTGCCAGCAGTTTATCGGGGGGGGGCAATCAGCCCCAGCATTTT. This encodes CASSLSGGGNQPQHF.

This clone was observed once. The gene calls are TRBV28 and TRBJ1-2; D is uncertain. The length of the CDR3 is 14 residues. The V and J ends lost 6 bases and 8 bases respectively, with 19 bases between them. Germline lookup yields CDR1 MDHEN and CDR2 SYDVKM. In DNA, the CDR3 is TGTGCCAGCAGACCTACCGCCCCGAGCCAAGGCTACACCTTC. Its translation: CASRPTAPSQGYTF.

J is TRBJ2-7 and V is TRBV7-6; 8 bases fit TRBD1. Trimming at V came to 3 bases and at J to 2 bases, leaving 3 bases not matched to a gene. Looked up from germline, CDR1 is SGHVS and CDR2 is FNYEAQ. The CDR3 spans 14 residues. The CDR3 sequence: CASSLGQEPYEQYF. The CDR3, as DNA: TGTGCCAGCAGCTTGGGACAGGAGCCCTACGAGCAGTACTTC. Full variable domain (rest looked up from reference TRBV7-6 and TRBJ2-7): GAGVSQSPRYKVTKRGQDVALRCDPISGHVSLYWYRQALGQGPEFLTYFNYEAQQDKSGLPNDRFSAERPEGSISTLTIQRTEQRDSAMYRCASSLGQEPYEQYFGPGTRLTVT.

The chain is built from TRBV5-4 and TRBJ2-7; D remains ambiguous. Germline loops: CDR1 SGHNT, CDR2 YYREEE (reference sequence). The V and J ends lost 1 base and 4 bases respectively, with 12 bases between them. CDR3 length equals 14 residues. CDR3 in amino acids: CASSLNRDIYEQYF. For the CDR3, the DNA is TGTGCCAGCAGCTTGAACAGAGACATATACGAGCAGTACTTC. The full variable domain, in which reference TRBV5-4 and TRBJ2-7 provide the parts outside the CDR3, is ETGVTQSPTHLIKTRGQQVTLRCSSQSGHNTVSWYQQALGQGPQFIFQYYREEENGRGNFPPRFSGLQFPNYSSELNVNALELDDSALYLCASSLNRDIYEQYFGPGTRLTVT.

This chain connects TRBV30 to TRBJ1-2; weak D call: TRBD1 (5 bases). This CDR3 has 15 amino acids. In germline, CDR1 is GTSNPN, CDR2 SVGIG (reference sequence). Trimming left V 0 bases short and J 4 bases short, with 15 bases between. As DNA, the CDR3 is TGTGCCTGGAGTGTCCCAGGGCTGTTGGGCTATGGCTACACCTTC. This gives the protein CAWSVPGLLGYGYTF.

The J gene is TRBJ2-1, the V gene TRBV5-6; 9 bases are shared with TRBD2. Germline V gene data show CDR1 as SGHDT and CDR2 as YYEEEE. V was pared by 3 bases and J by 0 bases, with 1 base of the junction left unmatched. The CDR3 is 15 amino acids. The CDR3 sequence is CASSYSGSSYNEQFF. DNA for the CDR3: TGTGCCAGCAGCTATAGCGGGAGCTCCTACAATGAGCAGTTCTTC.

V and J are TRBV2 and TRBJ2-3; 14 bases align to TRBD2. CDR1 SNHLY and CDR2 FYNNEI come from the germline V gene. With V trimmed by 6 bases and J by 2 bases, 4 bases remained unmatched. This CDR3 has 16 residues. CDR3 residues: CASRRLAGGFTDTQYF. The CDR3 nucleotides are TGTGCCAGCAGGAGACTAGCGGGAGGGTTCACAGATACGCAGTATTTT.

The genes are TRBV4-1 and TRBJ2-7; 7 bases fit TRBD2. J was trimmed by 3 bases and V by 0 bases; bases with no gene match: 8. CDR1 is MGHRA and CDR2 is YSYEKL in the germline V gene. The CDR3 loop spans 16 amino acids. For the CDR3, the DNA is TGCGCCAGCAGCCAAGATTTGGGATGGGGGGGCTACGAGCAGTACTTC. As protein: CASSQDLGWGGYEQYF.

The count of this clone is one. In DNA, the CDR3 is TGTGCCAGCAGTCCCTCCTACCCCGGACGGGTCCACAGCTCCTACAATGAGCAGTTCTTC. Translation gives CASSPSYPGRVHSSYNEQFF. The rearrangement uses TRBV27 and TRBJ2-1; D is unclear. Germline-derived CDR1 and CDR2 are MNHEY and SMNVEV (reference sequence). The CDR3 has 20 amino acids. With 5 bases removed from V and 0 bases from J, the gap between germline ends came to 26 bases.

The genes are TRBV7-6 and TRBJ2-1; 7 bases fit TRBD2. V lost 3 bases to trimming and J lost 0 bases; unmatched junction nucleotides: 2. Germline V gene lookup returns CDR1 SGHVS and CDR2 FNYEAQ. This CDR3 region has 15 residues. The CDR3: CASSFRGSSYNEQFF. Here the CDR3 DNA reads TGTGCCAGCAGCTTTCGCGGGAGCTCCTACAATGAGCAGTTCTTC. The whole variable domain, filled in from reference TRBV7-6 and TRBJ2-1, reads GAGVSQSPRYKVTKRGQDVALRCDPISGHVSLYWYRQALGQGPEFLTYFNYEAQQDKSGLPNDRFSAERPEGSISTLTIQRTEQRDSAMYRCASSFRGSSYNEQFFGPGTRLTVL.